The clone carrying this T cell receptor beta chain has a count of ten or more. These data belong to a study of identical twins. In germline, CDR1 is WSHSY, CDR2 SAAADI. Unmatched junction bases numbered 8, after V lost 5 bases and J lost 14 bases. This CDR3 region has 14 residues. From the 5' RACE reads, TCRdb called clonotypes with MiXCR, one entry per CDR3 protein. The sample has about 240,000 distinct CDR3 sequences; 10% to 13% are singletons. The clonotype was recovered from a man aged 50-60 years in good health. Sequenced input: memory T cells sorted from blood. The chain combines TRBV10-2 with TRBJ1-6; TRBD1 matches 11 bases. Here the CDR3 reads CASSPGQGVGSLHF. The CDR3 bases are TGCGCCAGCAGTCCGGGACAGGGGGTAGGATCCCTCCACTTT.